A selection of T cell receptor beta chains follows, all from one sample in a study of blood T cell repertoires in COVID-19. Repertoires were generated with immunoSEQ multiplex PCR, while TCRdb's copy carries only in-frame clones and drops some. The table records a few hundred thousand clones, approximately 84% of them present only once. Sequencing was done on a sample of peripheral blood. The receptors stem from a man between 40 and 49 years old with active or convalescent COVID-19. Each CDR3 is given with its conserved first and last residue. The D gene is left open where the match is weak. Not every row has a clone size; where given, it reads once, few, many or a size class.

d_call | clone_size | j_call | v_call | cdr3_nt | cdr3_aa
. | . | TRBJ1-6 | TRBV7-3 | TGTGCCAGCAGGAAGAACAGGGCAAATTCACCCCTCCACTTT | CASRKNRANSPLHF
. | . | TRBJ1-2 | TRBV5-1 | TGCGCCAGCAGTTCTGAGGAGACCTGCACCTTC | CASSSEETCTF
TRBD1 | . | TRBJ1-1 | TRBV11-2 | TGTGCCAGCAGCTTAGAAGGGGGCGCTTGGTACACTGAAGCTTTCTTT | CASSLEGGAWYTEAFF
TRBD1 | . | TRBJ1-6 | TRBV28 | TGTGCCAGCAGTTTAGGGGACAGGGCAAGATCACCCCTCCACTTT | CASSLGDRARSPLHF
. | . | TRBJ2-7 | TRBV6-2/TRBV6-3 | TGTGCCAGCAGCGCACTACGGGATAACGAGCAGTACTTC | CASSALRDNEQYF
. | . | TRBJ1-2 | TRBV28 | TGTGCCAGCAGTTCCCCCGGACAGCACTTCTATGGCTACACCTTC | CASSSPGQHFYGYTF
. | once | TRBJ1-4 | TRBV6-4 | TGTGCCACCGTCCCCCAACAGACAGGCGCTGCAACTAATGAAAAACTGTTTTTT | CATVPQQTGAATNEKLFF
. | . | TRBJ1-3 | TRBV6-6 | TGTGCCAGCAGCCCGACGGGGAGCTCTGGAAACACCATATATTTT | CASSPTGSSGNTIYF
. | . | TRBJ1-1 | TRBV9 | TGTGCCAGCAGCCCCCAAATCGGGAACACTGAAGCTTTCTTT | CASSPQIGNTEAFF
. | . | TRBJ2-2 | TRBV29-1 | TGCAGCGTTTCAGGCTACGCGAACACCGGGGAGCTGTTTTTT | CSVSGYANTGELFF
TRBD1 | . | TRBJ2-7 | TRBV25-1 | TGTGCCAGCAGTGAATCCGGGACAGGGAGGCACGAGCAGTACTTC | CASSESGTGRHEQYF
. | once | TRBJ1-1 | TRBV28 | TGTGCCAGCATCCGCAACGGCAGGGGCAGAAACACTGAAGCTTTCTTT | CASIRNGRGRNTEAFF
. | . | TRBJ1-6 | TRBV28 | TGTGCCAGCAGAACCGGACAGAGCTATAATTCACCCCTCCACTTT | CASRTGQSYNSPLHF
. | . | TRBJ1-5 | TRBV30 | TGTGCCTGGAGGGGCTTCGGGGAGGGACAGCCCCAGCATTTT | CAWRGFGEGQPQHF
. | . | TRBJ1-5 | TRBV5-8 | TGTGCCAGCAGCTTAAACCCGGGGGGCAATCAGCCCCAGCATTTT | CASSLNPGGNQPQHF
. | . | TRBJ2-1 | TRBV10-1 | TGCGCCAGCAGTGCCCGGACAGCCTCGGATGAGCAGTTCTTC | CASSARTASDEQFF
TRBD1 | . | TRBJ2-1 | TRBV9 | TGTGCCAGCAGCGGAGACAGGGGGCCCTACAATGAGCAGTTCTTC | CASSGDRGPYNEQFF
TRBD2 | . | TRBJ2-7 | TRBV30 | TGTGCCTGGAGCGGACTAGTACCCGAGCAGTACTTC | CAWSGLVPEQYF
TRBD1 | few | TRBJ1-2 | TRBV19 | TGTGCCAGTAGTTCCGGACAGGGTAGCGGTTTTGGTCCAGGCTACACCTTC | CASSSGQGSGFGPGYTF
TRBD1 | once | TRBJ2-7 | TRBV5-5 | TGTGCCAGCAGCCTCTGGACAGGGTCGTCGTACTTC | CASSLWTGSSYF